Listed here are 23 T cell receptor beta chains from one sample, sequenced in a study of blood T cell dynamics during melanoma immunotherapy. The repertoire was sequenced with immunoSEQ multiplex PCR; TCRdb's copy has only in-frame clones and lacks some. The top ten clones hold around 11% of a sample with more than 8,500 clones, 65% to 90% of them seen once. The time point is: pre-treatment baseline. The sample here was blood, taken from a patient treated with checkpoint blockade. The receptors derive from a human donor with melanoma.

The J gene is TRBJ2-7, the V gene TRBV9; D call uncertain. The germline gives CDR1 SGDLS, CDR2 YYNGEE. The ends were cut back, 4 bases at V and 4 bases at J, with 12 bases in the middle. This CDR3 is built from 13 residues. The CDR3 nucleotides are TGTGCCAGCAGCCCTTCCATAATGTACGAGCAGTACTTC. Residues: CASSPSIMYEQYF.

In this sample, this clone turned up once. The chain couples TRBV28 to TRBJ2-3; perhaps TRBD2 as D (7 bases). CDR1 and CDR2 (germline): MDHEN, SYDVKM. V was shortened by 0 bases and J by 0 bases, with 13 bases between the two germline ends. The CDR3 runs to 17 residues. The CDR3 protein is CASSLWGRGPSTDTQYF. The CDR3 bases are TGTGCCAGCAGTTTATGGGGGCGGGGGCCGAGCACAGATACGCAGTATTTT.

CDR3 nucleotides: TGCGCCAGCAGCTTGGTCCCAGGCTCCTACGAGCAGTACTTC. Translating gives CASSLVPGSYEQYF. V gene TRBV5-1 combines with J gene TRBJ2-7; no reliable D call. Trimming removed 0 bases from V and 0 bases from J, with 7 bases in between. The CDR3 covers 14 residues. Germline V CDR1 and CDR2: SGHRS, YFSETQ.

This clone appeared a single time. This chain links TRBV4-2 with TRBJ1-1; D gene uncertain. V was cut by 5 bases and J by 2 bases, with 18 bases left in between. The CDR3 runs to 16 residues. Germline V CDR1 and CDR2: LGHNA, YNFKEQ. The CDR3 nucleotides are TGTGCCAGCAGCTTGGTACCGTCCCTCCTCAACACTGAAGCTTTCTTT. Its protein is CASSLVPSLLNTEAFF.

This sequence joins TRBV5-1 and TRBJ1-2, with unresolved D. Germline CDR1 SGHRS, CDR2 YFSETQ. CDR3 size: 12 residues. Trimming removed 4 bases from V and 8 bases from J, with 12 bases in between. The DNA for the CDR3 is TGCGCCAGCAGCCCCGACCCCGGCGGCTACACCTTC. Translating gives CASSPDPGGYTF.

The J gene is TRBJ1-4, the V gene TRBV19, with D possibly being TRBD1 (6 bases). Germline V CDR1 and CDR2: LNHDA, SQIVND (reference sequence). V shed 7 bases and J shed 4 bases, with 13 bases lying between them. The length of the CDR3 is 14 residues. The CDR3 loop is CASTQGKFNEKLFF. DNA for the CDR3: TGTGCCAGTACGCAGGGGAAATTTAATGAAAAACTGTTTTTT.

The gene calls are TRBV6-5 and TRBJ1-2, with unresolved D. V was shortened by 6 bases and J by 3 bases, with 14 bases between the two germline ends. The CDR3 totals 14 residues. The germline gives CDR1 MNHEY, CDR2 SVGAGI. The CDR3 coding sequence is TGTGCCAGCAGCAATACGCCAAGGGACTATGGCTACACCTTC. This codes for CASSNTPRDYGYTF.

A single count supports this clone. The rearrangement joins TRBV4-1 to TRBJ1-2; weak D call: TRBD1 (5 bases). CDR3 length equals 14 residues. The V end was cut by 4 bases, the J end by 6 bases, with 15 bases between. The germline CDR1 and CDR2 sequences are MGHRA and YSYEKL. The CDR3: CASSLLGALHGYTF. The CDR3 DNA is TGCGCCAGCAGCCTGCTCGGGGCGCTTCATGGCTACACCTTC.

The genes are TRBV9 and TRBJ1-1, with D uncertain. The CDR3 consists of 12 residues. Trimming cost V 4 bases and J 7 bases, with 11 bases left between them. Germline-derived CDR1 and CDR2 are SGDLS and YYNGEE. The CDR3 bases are TGTGCCAGCAGCCCAACATGGGGTGAAGCTTTCTTT. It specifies CASSPTWGEAFF.

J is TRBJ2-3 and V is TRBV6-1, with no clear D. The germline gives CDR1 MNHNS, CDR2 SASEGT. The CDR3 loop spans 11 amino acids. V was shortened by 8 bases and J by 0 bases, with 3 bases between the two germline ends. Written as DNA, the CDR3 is TGTGCCAGCTCCAGCACAGATACGCAGTATTTT. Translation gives CASSSTDTQYF.

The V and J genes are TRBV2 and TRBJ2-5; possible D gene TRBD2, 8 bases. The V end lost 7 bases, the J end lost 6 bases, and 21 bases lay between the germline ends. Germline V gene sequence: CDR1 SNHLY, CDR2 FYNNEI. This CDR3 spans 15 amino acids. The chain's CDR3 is CASNDRVAGLKTQYF. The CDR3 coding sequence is TGTGCCAGCAATGACAGGGTAGCGGGGTTGAAGACCCAGTACTTC.

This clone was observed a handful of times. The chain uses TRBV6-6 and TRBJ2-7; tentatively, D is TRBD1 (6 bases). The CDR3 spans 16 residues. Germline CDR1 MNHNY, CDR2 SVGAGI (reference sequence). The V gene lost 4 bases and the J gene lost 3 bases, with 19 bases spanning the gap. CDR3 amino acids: CASSFRGGGMNYEQYF. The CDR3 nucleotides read TGTGCCAGCAGTTTCCGGGGTGGGGGCATGAACTACGAGCAGTACTTC.

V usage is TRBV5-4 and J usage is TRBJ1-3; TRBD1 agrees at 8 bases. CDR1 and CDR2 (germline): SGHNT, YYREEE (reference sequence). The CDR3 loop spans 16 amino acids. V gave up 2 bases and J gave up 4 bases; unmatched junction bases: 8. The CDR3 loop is CASSLGQGAPGNTIYF. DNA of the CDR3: TGTGCCAGCAGCTTAGGTCAGGGGGCGCCGGGAAACACCATATATTTT.

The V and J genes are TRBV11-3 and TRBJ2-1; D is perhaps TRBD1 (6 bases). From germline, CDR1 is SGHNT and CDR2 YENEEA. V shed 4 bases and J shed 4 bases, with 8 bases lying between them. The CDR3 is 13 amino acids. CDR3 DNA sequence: TGTGCCAGCAGCTCTCAGGGGTACAATGAGCAGTTCTTC. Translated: CASSSQGYNEQFF.

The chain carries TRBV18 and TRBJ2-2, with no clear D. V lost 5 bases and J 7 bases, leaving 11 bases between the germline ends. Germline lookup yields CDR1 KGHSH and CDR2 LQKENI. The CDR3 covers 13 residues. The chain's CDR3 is CASSGRLDGELFF. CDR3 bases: TGTGCCAGCTCAGGCAGACTGGACGGGGAGCTGTTTTTT. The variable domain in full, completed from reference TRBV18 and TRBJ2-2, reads NAGVMQNPRHLVRRRGQEARLRCSPMKGHSHVYWYRQLPEEGLKFMVYLQKENIIDESGMPKERFSAEFPKEGPSILRIQQVVRGDSAAYFCASSGRLDGELFFGEGSRLTVL.

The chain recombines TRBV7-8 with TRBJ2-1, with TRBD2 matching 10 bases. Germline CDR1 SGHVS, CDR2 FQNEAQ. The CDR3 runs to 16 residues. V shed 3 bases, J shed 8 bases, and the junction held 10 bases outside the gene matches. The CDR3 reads CASSFGFQRGGHEQFF. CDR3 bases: TGTGCCAGCAGCTTTGGGTTCCAGCGGGGGGGCCATGAGCAGTTCTTC.

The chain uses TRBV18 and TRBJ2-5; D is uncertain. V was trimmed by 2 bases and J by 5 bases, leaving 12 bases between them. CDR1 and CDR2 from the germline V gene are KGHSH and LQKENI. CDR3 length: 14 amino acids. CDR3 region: CASSPEVGGETQYF. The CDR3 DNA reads TGTGCCAGCTCACCAGAGGTCGGTGGGGAGACCCAGTACTTC.

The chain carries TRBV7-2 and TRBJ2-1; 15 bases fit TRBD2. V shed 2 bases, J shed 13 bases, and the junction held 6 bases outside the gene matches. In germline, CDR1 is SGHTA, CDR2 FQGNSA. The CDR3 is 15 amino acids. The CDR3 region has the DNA TGTGCCAGCAGCTTAATGGGACTAGCGGGGGGTCTACAGTTCTTC. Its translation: CASSLMGLAGGLQFF. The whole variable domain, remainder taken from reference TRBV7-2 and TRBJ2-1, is GAGVSQSPSNKVTEKGKDVELRCDPISGHTALYWYRQSLGQGLEFLIYFQGNSAPDKSGLPSDRFSAERTGGSVSTLTIQRTQQEDSAVYLCASSLMGLAGGLQFFGPGTRLTVL.

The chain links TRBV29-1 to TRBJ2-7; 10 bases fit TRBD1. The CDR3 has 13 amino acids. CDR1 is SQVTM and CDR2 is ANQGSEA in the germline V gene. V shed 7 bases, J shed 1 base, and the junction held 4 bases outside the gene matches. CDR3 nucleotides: TGCAGCGGGAGACAGGGGGCTTCCTACGAGCAGTACTTC. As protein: CSGRQGASYEQYF.

CDR3: CASSAYSQPQHF. The CDR3 region has the DNA TGTGCCAGCAGCGCCTATAGTCAGCCCCAGCATTTT. This chain connects TRBV7-6 to TRBJ1-5; D ambiguous. The germline V and J ends were trimmed by 5 bases and 6 bases, with 8 bases remaining between them. This CDR3 has 12 amino acids. The germline gives CDR1 SGHVS, CDR2 FNYEAQ.

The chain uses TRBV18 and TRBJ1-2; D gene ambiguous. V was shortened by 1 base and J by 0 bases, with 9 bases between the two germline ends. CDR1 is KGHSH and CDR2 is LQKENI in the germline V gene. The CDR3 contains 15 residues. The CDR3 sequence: CASSPQIAANYGYTF. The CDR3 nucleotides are TGTGCCAGCTCACCACAGATCGCGGCTAACTATGGCTACACCTTC.

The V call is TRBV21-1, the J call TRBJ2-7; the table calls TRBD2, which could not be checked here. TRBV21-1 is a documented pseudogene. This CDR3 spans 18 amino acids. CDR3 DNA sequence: TGTGCCAGCAGCAATCACGGGGTTCGTCGCCCGAGCTCCTACGAGCAGTACTTC. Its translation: CASSNHGVRRPSSYEQYF.

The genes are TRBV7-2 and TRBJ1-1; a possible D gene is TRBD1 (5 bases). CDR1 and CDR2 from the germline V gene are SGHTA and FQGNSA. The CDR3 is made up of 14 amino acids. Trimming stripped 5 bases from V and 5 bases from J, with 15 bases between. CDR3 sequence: CASSATGRMTEAFF. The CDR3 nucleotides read TGTGCCAGCAGCGCAACAGGTCGTATGACTGAAGCTTTCTTT.